This T cell receptor (beta chain) was recorded in a study of blood T cell repertoires in COVID-19. Study-level information: Researchers got acute and convalescent COVID-19 samples from the United States, Italy and Spain. T cells, B-cell-depleted T cells, or PBMCs supplied cDNA or gDNA.

Between the trimmed V and J ends, which lost 7 bases and 5 bases, there was a span of 13 bases. Germline CDR1 and CDR2: KGHDR and SFDVKD. CDR3 length: 13 amino acids. In the original processing: Nucleated cell counts were estimated from reference gene primer amplification. Generated by immunoSEQ multiplex PCR, the TCRdb table keeps only in-frame clones and is missing some. That table gives V, J and clone size, and the DNA gave D and trimming. Of around 140,000 clones in the sample, 75% to 90% were seen once. The specimen sequenced was peripheral blood. This TCR came from a man aged 50-60 years with active or convalescent COVID-19. This chain connects TRBV24-1 to TRBJ2-5, with TRBD2 as a possible D gene (6 bases). The DNA for the CDR3 is TGTGCCACCAGGGAGGGTGGGGGTGAGACCCAGTACTTC. It specifies CATREGGGETQYF.